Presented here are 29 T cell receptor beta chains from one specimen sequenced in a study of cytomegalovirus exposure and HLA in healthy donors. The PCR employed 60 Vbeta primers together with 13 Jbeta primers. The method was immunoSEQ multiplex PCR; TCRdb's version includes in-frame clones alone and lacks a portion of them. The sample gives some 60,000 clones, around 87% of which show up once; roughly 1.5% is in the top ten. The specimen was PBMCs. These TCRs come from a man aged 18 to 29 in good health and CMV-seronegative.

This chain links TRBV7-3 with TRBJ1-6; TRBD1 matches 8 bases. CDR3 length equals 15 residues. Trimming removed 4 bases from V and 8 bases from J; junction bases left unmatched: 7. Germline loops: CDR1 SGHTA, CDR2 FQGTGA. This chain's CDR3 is CASSSQPGQDSPLHF. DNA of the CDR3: TGTGCCAGCAGCTCCCAGCCGGGACAGGATTCACCCCTCCACTTT.

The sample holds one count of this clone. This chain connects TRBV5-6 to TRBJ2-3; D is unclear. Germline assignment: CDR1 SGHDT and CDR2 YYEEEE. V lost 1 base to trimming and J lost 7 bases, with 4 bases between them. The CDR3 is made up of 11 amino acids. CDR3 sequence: CASSLLNTQYF. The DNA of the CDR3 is TGTGCCAGCAGCTTGCTAAATACGCAGTATTTT.

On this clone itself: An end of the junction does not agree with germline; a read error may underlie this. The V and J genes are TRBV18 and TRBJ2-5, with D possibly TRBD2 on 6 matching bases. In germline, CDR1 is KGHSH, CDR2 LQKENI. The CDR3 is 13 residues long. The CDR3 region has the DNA TGTGCCAGCTCGCCCACTCTGAGGAGGGGACCTCACTTC. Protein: CASSPTLRRGPHF. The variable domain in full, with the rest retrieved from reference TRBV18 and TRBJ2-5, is NAGVMQNPRHLVRRRGQEARLRCSPMKGHSHVYWYRQLPEEGLKFMVYLQKENIIDESGMPKERFSAEFPKEGPSILRIQQVVRGDSAAYFCASSPTLRRGPHFGPGTRLLVL.

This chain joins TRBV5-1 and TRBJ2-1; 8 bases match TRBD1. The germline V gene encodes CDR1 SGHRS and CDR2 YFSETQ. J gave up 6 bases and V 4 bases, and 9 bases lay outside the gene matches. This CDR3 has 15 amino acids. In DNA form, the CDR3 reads TGCGCCAGCAGCATCCCGGTGACAGGGGCCAATGAGCAGTTCTTC. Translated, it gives CASSIPVTGANEQFF. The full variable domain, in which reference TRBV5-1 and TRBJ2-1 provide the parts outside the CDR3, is KAGVTQTPRYLIKTRGQQVTLSCSPISGHRSVSWYQQTPGQGLQFLFEYFSETQRNKGNFPGRFSGRQFSNSRSEMNVSTLELGDSALYLCASSIPVTGANEQFFGPGTRLTVL.

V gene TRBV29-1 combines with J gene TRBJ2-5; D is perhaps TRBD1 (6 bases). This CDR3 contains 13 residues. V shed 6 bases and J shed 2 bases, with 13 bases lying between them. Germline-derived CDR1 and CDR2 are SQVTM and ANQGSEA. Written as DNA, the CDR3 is TGCAGCGTGCCCCGGGACAAACAAGAGACCCAGTACTTC. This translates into CSVPRDKQETQYF.

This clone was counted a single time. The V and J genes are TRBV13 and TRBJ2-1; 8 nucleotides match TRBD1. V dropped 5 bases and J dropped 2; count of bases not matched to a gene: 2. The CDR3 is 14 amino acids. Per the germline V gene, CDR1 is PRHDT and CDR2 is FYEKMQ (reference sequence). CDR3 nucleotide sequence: TGTGCCAGCAGCAAACAGGGGGCCTACAATGAGCAGTTCTTC. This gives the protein CASSKQGAYNEQFF.

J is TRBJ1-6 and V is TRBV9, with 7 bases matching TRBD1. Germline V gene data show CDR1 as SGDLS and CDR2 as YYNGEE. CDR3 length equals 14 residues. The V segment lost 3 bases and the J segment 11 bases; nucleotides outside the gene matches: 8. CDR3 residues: CASSETGKNAPLHF. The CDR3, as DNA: TGTGCCAGCAGCGAGACAGGGAAGAATGCACCCCTCCACTTT.

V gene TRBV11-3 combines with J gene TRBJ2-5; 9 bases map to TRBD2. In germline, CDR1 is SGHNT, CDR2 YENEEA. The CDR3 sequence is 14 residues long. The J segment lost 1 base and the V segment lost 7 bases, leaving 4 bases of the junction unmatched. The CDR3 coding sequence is TGTGCCAGCAATCTGCGGGGGGGCCAAGAGACCCAGTACTTC. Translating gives CASNLRGGQETQYF. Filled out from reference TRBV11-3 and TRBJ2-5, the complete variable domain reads EAGVVQSPRYKIIEKKQPVAFWCNPISGHNTLYWYLQNLGQGPELLIRYENEEAVDDSQLPKDRFSAERLKGVDSTLKIQPAELGDSAVYLCASNLRGGQETQYFGPGTRLLVL.

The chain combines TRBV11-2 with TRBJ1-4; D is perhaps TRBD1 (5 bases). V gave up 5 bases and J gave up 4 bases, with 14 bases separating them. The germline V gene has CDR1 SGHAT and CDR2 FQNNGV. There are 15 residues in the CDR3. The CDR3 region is CASSPRTGVNEKLFF. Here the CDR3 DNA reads TGTGCCAGCAGCCCACGGACGGGGGTTAATGAAAAACTGTTTTTT.

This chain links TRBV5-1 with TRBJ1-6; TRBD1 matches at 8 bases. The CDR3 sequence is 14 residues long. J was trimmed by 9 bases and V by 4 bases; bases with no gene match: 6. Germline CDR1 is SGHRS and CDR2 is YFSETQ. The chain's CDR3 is CASSIQGAGSPLHF. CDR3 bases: TGCGCCAGCAGCATTCAGGGGGCGGGTTCACCCCTCCACTTT. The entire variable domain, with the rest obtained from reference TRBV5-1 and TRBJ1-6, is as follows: KAGVTQTPRYLIKTRGQQVTLSCSPISGHRSVSWYQQTPGQGLQFLFEYFSETQRNKGNFPGRFSGRQFSNSRSEMNVSTLELGDSALYLCASSIQGAGSPLHFGNGTRLTVT.

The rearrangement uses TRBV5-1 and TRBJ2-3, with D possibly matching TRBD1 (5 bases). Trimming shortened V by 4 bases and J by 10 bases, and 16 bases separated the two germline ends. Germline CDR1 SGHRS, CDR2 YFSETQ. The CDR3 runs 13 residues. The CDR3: CASSRDGQGPQYF. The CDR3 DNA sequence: TGCGCCAGCAGCCGCGATGGGCAGGGCCCGCAGTATTTT.

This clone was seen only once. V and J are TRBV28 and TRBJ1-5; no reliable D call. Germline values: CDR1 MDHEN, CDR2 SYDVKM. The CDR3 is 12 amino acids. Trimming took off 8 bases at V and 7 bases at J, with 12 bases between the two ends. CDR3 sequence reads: CASGPREQPQHF. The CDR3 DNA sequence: TGTGCCAGCGGGCCACGGGAGCAGCCCCAGCATTTT.

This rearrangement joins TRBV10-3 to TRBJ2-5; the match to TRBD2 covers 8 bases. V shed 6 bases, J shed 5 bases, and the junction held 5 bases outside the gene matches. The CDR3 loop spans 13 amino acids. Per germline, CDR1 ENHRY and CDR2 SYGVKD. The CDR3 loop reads CAISGGAGETQYF. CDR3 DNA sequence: TGTGCCATCAGCGGGGGGGCCGGGGAGACCCAGTACTTC.

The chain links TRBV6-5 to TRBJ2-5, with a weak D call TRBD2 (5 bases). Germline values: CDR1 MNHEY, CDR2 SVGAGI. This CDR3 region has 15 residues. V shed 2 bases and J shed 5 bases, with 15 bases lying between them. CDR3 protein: CASSYEGLAGETQYF. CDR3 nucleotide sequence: TGTGCCAGCAGTTACGAAGGTCTAGCCGGGGAGACCCAGTACTTC.

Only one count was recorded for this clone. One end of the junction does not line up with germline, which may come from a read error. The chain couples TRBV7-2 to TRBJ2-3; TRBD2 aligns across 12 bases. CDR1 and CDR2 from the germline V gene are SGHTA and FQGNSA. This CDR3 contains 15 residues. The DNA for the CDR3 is TGTGCCAGCAGCCTAGCTAGCGGGGGGGCAGATACGCAGTATTTT. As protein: CASSLASGGADTQYF.

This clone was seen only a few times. The CDR3 bases are TGTGCCACCGGGACAGACGATGAAAAACTGTTTTTT. This codes for CATGTDDEKLFF. The rearrangement uses TRBV10-3 and TRBJ1-4; 7 bases align to TRBD1. The CDR3 loop spans 12 amino acids. V lost 10 bases, J lost 6 bases, and 5 bases stayed unmatched. Germline CDR1 reads ENHRY; CDR2 reads SYGVKD.

Written as DNA, the CDR3 is TGCGCCAGCACCGGGACTAGCAATGAGCAGTTCTTC. Residues: CASTGTSNEQFF. V and J are TRBV5-1 and TRBJ2-1; 8 nucleotides line up with TRBD2. J gave up 6 bases and V 6 bases, and 2 bases lay outside the gene matches. Germline V gene lookup returns CDR1 SGHRS and CDR2 YFSETQ. The CDR3 is 12 residues long.

The DNA for the CDR3 is TGTGCCAGTGATGCCTTTTGGGGGGAAGGGACCCAGTACTTC. The encoded protein is CASDAFWGEGTQYF. The genes are TRBV28 and TRBJ2-5; D perhaps matches TRBD2 (6 bases). This CDR3 has 14 residues. The germline V gene has CDR1 MDHEN and CDR2 SYDVKM. The V end was cut by 9 bases, the J end by 7 bases, with 21 bases between.

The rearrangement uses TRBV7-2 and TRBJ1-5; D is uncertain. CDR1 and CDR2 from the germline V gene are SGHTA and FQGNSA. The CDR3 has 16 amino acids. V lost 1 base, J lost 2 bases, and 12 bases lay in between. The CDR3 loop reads CASSLVAGEGNQPQHF. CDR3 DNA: TGTGCCAGCAGCTTAGTAGCCGGGGAGGGCAATCAGCCCCAGCATTTT.

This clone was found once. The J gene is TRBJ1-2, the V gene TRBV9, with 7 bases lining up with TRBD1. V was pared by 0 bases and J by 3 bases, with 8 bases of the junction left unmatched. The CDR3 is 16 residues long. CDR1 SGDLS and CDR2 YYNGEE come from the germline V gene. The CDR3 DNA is TGTGCCAGCAGCGTAGGAGGCGGACAGGTCGACTATGGCTACACCTTC. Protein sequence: CASSVGGGQVDYGYTF.

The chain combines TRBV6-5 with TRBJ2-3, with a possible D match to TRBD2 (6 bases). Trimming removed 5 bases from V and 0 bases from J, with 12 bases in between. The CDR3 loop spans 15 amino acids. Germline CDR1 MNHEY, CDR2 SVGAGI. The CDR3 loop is CASSANRGSTDTQYF. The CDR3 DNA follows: TGTGCCAGCAGTGCAAACCGGGGGAGCACAGATACGCAGTATTTT.

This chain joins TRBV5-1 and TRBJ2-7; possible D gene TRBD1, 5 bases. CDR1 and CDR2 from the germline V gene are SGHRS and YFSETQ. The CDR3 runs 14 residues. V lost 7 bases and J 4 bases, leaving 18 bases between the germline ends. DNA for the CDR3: TGCGCCAGCCGCGGCACTCTAGGGGTATACGAGCAGTACTTC. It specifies CASRGTLGVYEQYF.

CDR3 sequence (DNA): TGTGCCAGTAGTATTCAGGGGGCTTCGAACACTGAAGCTTTCTTT. It yields the protein CASSIQGASNTEAFF. This chain connects TRBV19 to TRBJ1-1, with 8 bases fitting TRBD1. The germline V gene encodes CDR1 LNHDA and CDR2 SQIVND (reference sequence). The V and J ends lost 3 bases and 1 base, in that order; junction bases with no gene match: 4. The CDR3 runs to 15 residues.

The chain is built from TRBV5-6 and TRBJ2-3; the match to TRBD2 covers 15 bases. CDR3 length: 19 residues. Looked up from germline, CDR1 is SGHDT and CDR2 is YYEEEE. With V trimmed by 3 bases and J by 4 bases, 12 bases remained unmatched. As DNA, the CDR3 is TGTGCCAGCAGCTCTTCCCCCGGGACTAGCGGGGGGTGGGCAGATACGCAGTATTTT. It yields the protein CASSSSPGTSGGWADTQYF.

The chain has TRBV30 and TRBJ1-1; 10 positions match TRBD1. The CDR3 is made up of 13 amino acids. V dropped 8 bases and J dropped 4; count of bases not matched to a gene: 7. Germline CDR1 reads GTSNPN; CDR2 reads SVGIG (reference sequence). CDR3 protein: CAGSRDRGTEAFF. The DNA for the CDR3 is TGTGCCGGGTCCCGGGACAGGGGCACTGAAGCTTTCTTT.

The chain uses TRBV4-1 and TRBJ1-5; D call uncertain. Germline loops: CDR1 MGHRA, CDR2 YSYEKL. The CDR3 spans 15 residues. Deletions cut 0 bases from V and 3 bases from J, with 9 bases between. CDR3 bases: TGCGCCAGCAGCCAAGATGACGGAGACAATCAGCCCCAGCATTTT. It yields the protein CASSQDDGDNQPQHF.

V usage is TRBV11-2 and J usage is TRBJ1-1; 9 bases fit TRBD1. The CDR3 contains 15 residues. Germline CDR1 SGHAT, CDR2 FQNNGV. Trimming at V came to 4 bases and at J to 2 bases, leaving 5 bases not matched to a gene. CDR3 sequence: CASSSPGQGNTEAFF. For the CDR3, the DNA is TGTGCCAGCAGCTCCCCGGGACAGGGAAACACTGAAGCTTTCTTT.

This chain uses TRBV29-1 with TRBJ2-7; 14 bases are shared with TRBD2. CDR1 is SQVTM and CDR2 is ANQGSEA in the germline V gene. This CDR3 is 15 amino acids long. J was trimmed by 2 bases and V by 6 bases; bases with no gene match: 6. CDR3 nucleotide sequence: TGCAGCGTCCGGACTAGCGGGGGGCCCACCTACGAGCAGTACTTC. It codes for CSVRTSGGPTYEQYF.

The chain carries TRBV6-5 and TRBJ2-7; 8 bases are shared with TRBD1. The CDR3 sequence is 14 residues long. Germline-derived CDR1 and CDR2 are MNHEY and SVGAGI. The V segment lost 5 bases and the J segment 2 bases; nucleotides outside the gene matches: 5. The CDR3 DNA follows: TGTGCCAGCAGTAACGGGGACAGGACCTACGAGCAGTACTTC. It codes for CASSNGDRTYEQYF.